These 21 T cell receptor beta chains were sequenced from one sample in a study of blood T cell repertoires in COVID-19 (dated by TCRdb to the early 2020s). To prepare the library, the immunoSEQ multiplex PCR assay was applied. Held by TCRdb, this immuneACCESS table contains in-frame sequences only and omits some clones. Under half of the omission traces to an unresolved V gene where checked; the cause of the rest is unknown. The sample table contains a few hundred thousand clones; only one count was recorded for roughly 90% of them. The top ten clonotypes cover approximately 3% of the sample. Sequencing input: peripheral blood. These TCRs come from a woman between 25 and 40 years old with COVID-19, enrolled during active disease.

The chain joins TRBV11-3 to TRBJ2-7; 7 bases are shared with TRBD2. From germline, CDR1 is SGHNT and CDR2 YENEEA. The V gene end was trimmed by 10 bases and the J gene end by 1 base; junction bases not matched to a gene: 7. The CDR3 loop spans 13 amino acids. The CDR3 is CATSRGGSYEQYV. DNA of the CDR3: TGTGCCACCTCTCGGGGAGGGTCCTACGAGCAGTACGTC.

The chain carries TRBV6-5 and TRBJ2-2; TRBD2 might be the D (7 bases). Germline CDR1 and CDR2: MNHEY and SVGAGI. The V end lost 11 bases, the J end lost 6 bases, and 16 bases lay between the germline ends. This CDR3 has 13 amino acids. Here the CDR3 reads CAAGEGGAGELFF. The CDR3 nucleotides are TGTGCCGCCGGGGAGGGGGGGGCCGGGGAGCTGTTTTTT.

The sample holds one count of this clone. J is TRBJ2-1 and V is TRBV6-2 or TRBV6-3; the match to TRBD2 covers 15 bases. Germline lookup yields CDR1 MNHEY and CDR2 SVGEGT. Trimming cost V 6 bases and J 12 bases; bases outside gene matches: 6. The CDR3 has 14 residues. CDR3: CASSRTSGRAAQFF. As DNA, the CDR3 is TGTGCCAGCAGCCGGACTAGCGGGAGGGCCGCGCAGTTCTTC.

V is TRBV6-5 and J is TRBJ2-7, with D perhaps TRBD1 (6 bases). Germline values: CDR1 MNHEY, CDR2 SVGAGI. Trimming pared 6 bases from V and 3 bases from J, leaving 18 bases between. The CDR3 is made up of 15 amino acids. In DNA form, the CDR3 reads TGTGCCAGCAGCCAACCGGGACACCTTATCTACGAGCAGTACTTC. Translated: CASSQPGHLIYEQYF.

The V call is TRBV5-1, the J call TRBJ2-1; the match to TRBD2 covers 10 bases. Germline V CDR1 and CDR2: SGHRS, YFSETQ. V was clipped by 4 bases and J by 1 base; unmatched bases: 14. The CDR3 has 19 residues. The CDR3: CASSHQKRGGTESYNEQFF. CDR3 DNA: TGCGCCAGCAGCCACCAGAAGCGGGGGGGCACAGAGTCCTACAATGAGCAGTTCTTC. The full variable domain, its missing parts supplied by reference TRBV5-1 and TRBJ2-1, is KAGVTQTPRYLIKTRGQQVTLSCSPISGHRSVSWYQQTPGQGLQFLFEYFSETQRNKGNFPGRFSGRQFSNSRSEMNVSTLELGDSALYLCASSHQKRGGTESYNEQFFGPGTRLTVL.

V gene TRBV24-1 combines with J gene TRBJ1-4; D possibly corresponds to TRBD1 (6 bases). There are 13 residues in the CDR3. The germline V gene encodes CDR1 KGHDR and CDR2 SFDVKD. Trimming took off 4 bases at V and 8 bases at J, with 10 bases between the two ends. The CDR3 DNA sequence: TGTGCCACCAGTGAAAGGGGGGGAGAAAAACTGTTTTTT. This encodes CATSERGGEKLFF.

The chain has TRBV5-4 and TRBJ2-1; TRBD2 matches 8 bases. This CDR3 has 16 residues. J was trimmed by 0 bases and V by 5 bases; bases with no gene match: 7. The germline V gene encodes CDR1 SGHNT and CDR2 YYREEE (reference sequence). The CDR3 protein is CASRDKTSGSYNEQFF. In DNA, the CDR3 is TGTGCCAGCAGAGATAAAACTAGCGGCTCCTACAATGAGCAGTTCTTC.

This clone was observed a handful of times. The chain's CDR3 is CASSSQGVEETQYF. As DNA, the CDR3 is TGTGCCAGCAGTTCACAGGGGGTCGAAGAGACCCAGTACTTC. This rearrangement joins TRBV3-1 (or the pseudogene TRBV3-2) to TRBJ2-5; 8 bases are a match to TRBD1. Unmatched junction bases numbered 6, after V lost 6 bases and J lost 3 bases. The CDR3 has 14 residues. Germline CDR1 is LGHDT and CDR2 is YNNKEL (reference sequence).

The gene calls are TRBV12-3 or TRBV12-4 and TRBJ2-2; D is perhaps TRBD1 (5 bases). The CDR3 loop spans 13 amino acids. V was trimmed by 6 bases and J by 4 bases, leaving 9 bases between them. The CDR3 region has the DNA TGTGCCAGCAGATCACAGGTCACCGGGGAGCTGTTTTTT. Translating it yields CASRSQVTGELFF.

The V call is TRBV24-1, the J call TRBJ1-1; TRBD1 matches at 7 bases. Germline V CDR1 and CDR2: KGHDR, SFDVKD. Germline trimming cut 5 bases from V and 1 base from J; bases unmatched to any gene: 6. This CDR3 is 15 amino acids long. The DNA for the CDR3 is TGTGCCACCAGTGGGGCCGGGACAGAGAACACTGAAGCTTTCTTT. Translation gives CATSGAGTENTEAFF.

This clone was counted only a few times. This chain links TRBV7-9 with TRBJ1-2, with 10 nucleotides matching TRBD1. V lost 4 bases and J lost 8; bases outside the gene matches: 4. The CDR3 has 13 amino acids. Germline assignment: CDR1 SEHNR and CDR2 FQNEAQ (reference sequence). As DNA, the CDR3 is TGTGCCAGCAGCTGGACAGGGGGTAACGGCTACACCTTC. Residues: CASSWTGGNGYTF. Combining the CDR3 with reference TRBV7-9 and TRBJ1-2 gives the whole variable domain DTGVSQNPRHKITKRGQNVTFRCDPISEHNRLYWYRQTLGQGPEFLTYFQNEAQLEKSRLLSDRFSAERPKGSFSTLEIQRTEQGDSAMYLCASSWTGGNGYTFGSGTRLTVV.

The chain couples TRBV12-5 to TRBJ1-2; 7 nucleotides align to TRBD1. With V trimmed by 1 base and J by 5 bases, 1 base remained unmatched. The CDR3 spans 13 residues. CDR1 and CDR2 from the germline V gene are LGHNT and FRNRAP. The CDR3 spells CASGLGGQYGYTF. The CDR3 nucleotides are TGTGCTAGTGGTTTGGGGGGACAGTATGGCTACACCTTC.

The count of this clone is one. This chain joins TRBV7-2 and TRBJ2-6, with D perhaps matching TRBD1 (6 bases). The CDR3 has 15 amino acids. V lost 8 bases and J lost 0, with 11 bases in between. CDR1 SGHTA and CDR2 FQGNSA come from the germline V gene. DNA of the CDR3: TGTGCCAGCGGAACAGGGAGCTCTGGGGCCAACGTCCTGACTTTC. This sequence encodes CASGTGSSGANVLTF.

V and J are TRBV9 and TRBJ2-6; 7 positions agree with TRBD2. J was trimmed by 0 bases and V by 4 bases; bases with no gene match: 7. The CDR3 spans 17 residues. In germline, CDR1 is SGDLS, CDR2 YYNGEE. DNA of the CDR3: TGTGCCAGCAGCAAAACTCTAGCGGCCTCTGGGGCCAACGTCCTGACTTTC. It is translated as CASSKTLAASGANVLTF.

The V call is TRBV10-3, the J call TRBJ2-3; possibly TRBD2 for D (6 bases). The CDR3 is made up of 13 amino acids. Germline CDR1 reads ENHRY; CDR2 reads SYGVKD. V lost 6 bases, J lost 1 base, and 8 bases lay in between. CDR3 amino acids: CAISRLGTDTQYF. Here the CDR3 DNA reads TGTGCCATCAGCCGACTAGGCACAGATACGCAGTATTTT.

CDR3 bases: TGTGCCAGCAGCTTAGCGGGACAGGGGGGCCCTCCTTATGGCTACACCTTC. Its translation is CASSLAGQGGPPYGYTF. This chain uses TRBV13 with TRBJ1-2; TRBD1 aligns across 11 bases. J was trimmed by 5 bases and V by 1 base; bases with no gene match: 9. The CDR3 has 17 residues. The germline V gene encodes CDR1 PRHDT and CDR2 FYEKMQ (reference sequence).

The genes are TRBV6-5 and TRBJ2-7; D may be TRBD1 (6 bases). V was clipped by 10 bases and J by 4 bases, with 20 bases between them. The germline gives CDR1 MNHEY, CDR2 SVGAGI. This CDR3 has 14 residues. The CDR3 DNA follows: TGTGCCACCATGGTAACAGGGCGAGGATACGAGCAGTACTTC. Amino acids: CATMVTGRGYEQYF.

The rearrangement joins TRBV7-9 to TRBJ1-2; the match to TRBD1 covers 7 bases. Germline V gene sequence: CDR1 SEHNR, CDR2 FQNEAQ (reference sequence). The CDR3 covers 15 residues. J lost 1 base, V lost 5 bases, and 7 bases had no gene match. This CDR3 reads CASSLNRGDNYGYTF. The CDR3 DNA follows: TGTGCCAGCAGCCTTAACAGGGGAGATAACTATGGCTACACCTTC.

The chain has TRBV29-1 and TRBJ1-1, with D possibly matching TRBD1 (6 bases). Germline CDR1 SQVTM, CDR2 ANQGSEA. This CDR3 contains 15 residues. Between the trimmed V and J ends, which lost 7 bases and 1 base, there was a span of 19 bases. This chain's CDR3 is CSAYAPGQGNTEAFF. CDR3 coding DNA: TGCAGCGCTTACGCCCCGGGACAAGGGAACACTGAAGCTTTCTTT.

The CDR3: CASSYSTSGIYEQYV. CDR3 sequence (DNA): TGTGCCAGCAGTTACTCTACTAGCGGGATTTACGAGCAGTACGTC. This sequence joins TRBV6-2 or TRBV6-3 and TRBJ2-7, with TRBD2 matching 10 bases. Germline CDR1 reads MNHEY; CDR2 reads SVGEGT. The CDR3 runs to 15 residues. V was clipped by 0 bases and J by 4 bases; unmatched bases: 3.

This chain links TRBV2 with TRBJ2-1; 8 nucleotides align to TRBD2. The CDR3 loop spans 13 amino acids. The V and J ends lost 4 bases and 6 bases, in that order; junction bases with no gene match: 2. From germline, CDR1 is SNHLY and CDR2 FYNNEI. In DNA, the CDR3 is TGTGCCAGCAGTGGGACTAGCCCCAATGAGCAGTTCTTC. The encoded protein is CASSGTSPNEQFF.